This T cell receptor (beta chain) was sequenced for a study of Ad26.COV2.S vaccination and SARS-CoV-2 variants. Study summary: Donor joined the COV1001 Ad26.COV2.S trial arm.

Study observations and caveats: It was vaccine recipients, not placebo recipients, who had the higher spike-specific TCR breadth.

Treatment described: 15 to 20 received Ad26.COV2.S at low or high dose, single or two shots; a few received placebo; per-sample allocation not given. Samples came from day 63 after the first vaccine or placebo injection. Comment on this clone: Antigen: not known.

This table comes from immunoSEQ multiplex PCR, and its TCRdb copy is limited to in-frame clones, with some not included. The sample lists about 400,000 clones; 75% to 90% were seen once. Germline V CDR1 and CDR2: SNHLY, FYNNEI. Deletions cut 6 bases from V and 7 bases from J, with 9 bases between. The CDR3 loop spans 12 amino acids. The origin of this receptor is a person between 18 and 65 years old who received the Ad26.COV2.S COVID-19 vaccine or a placebo. The chain is built from TRBV2 and TRBJ2-2; no firm D call. The specimen comprised peripheral blood, sampled in a trial of Ad26.COV2.S vaccine versus placebo. The DNA for the CDR3 is TGTGCCAGCAGAGGCGGTAACGGGGAGCTGTTTTTT. Its protein is CASRGGNGELFF.